This entry describes one TCR beta chain. The sample belongs to a study of control samples from healthy donors and cancer patients. The V segment lost 2 bases and the J segment 7 bases; nucleotides outside the gene matches: 7. CDR3 size: 15 residues. Per the germline V gene, CDR1 is LNHNV and CDR2 is YYDKDF (reference sequence). Assay: immunoSEQ multiplex PCR; the TCRdb copy retains only in-frame clones and omits some. Here the sample spans 40,000 to 45,000 clones, 65% to 80% being singletons. The source is a male donor with melanoma. This rearrangement joins TRBV15 to TRBJ1-5; TRBD1 matches at 8 bases. The sample taken for sequencing was formalin-fixed, paraffin-embedded tissue. CDR3 DNA sequence: TGTGCCACCAGCAGACTGGACAGGGCAGGACAGCCCCAGCATTTT. This codes for CATSRLDRAGQPQHF.